The rows below give T cell receptor beta chains drawn from one sample of a study of T cells in Graves' hyperthyroidism and ophthalmopathy. TCRdb reprocessed the multiplex PCR reads via MiXCR and lists one record per CDR3 protein. The repertoire holds about 640,000 distinct CDR3 sequences, with roughly 20% as singletons. The sample comprised blood. The receptors stem from a man aged 25 to 40 with Graves' ophthalmopathy. Both conserved end residues are part of each CDR3. The order of the fields is D gene, V gene, J gene, clone size, CDR3 DNA, CDR3 protein. The D gene is left open where the match is weak. Not all rows give a size; the values are once, few, many and, for expanded clones, a class.

D gene: -; V gene: TRBV20-1; J gene: TRBJ2-3; clone size: few; CDR3 DNA: TGCAGTGCCCCCCGACGAGCTAGCACAGATACGCAGTATTTT; CDR3 protein: CSAPRRASTDTQYF
D gene: -; V gene: TRBV28; J gene: TRBJ1-6; clone size: few; CDR3 DNA: TGTGCCAGCACGTGGGGCAGGAGCAATTCACCCCTCCACTTT; CDR3 protein: CASTWGRSNSPLHF
D gene: -; V gene: TRBV4-3; J gene: TRBJ1-5; clone size: -; CDR3 DNA: TGCGCCAGCAGCCAAGTATACTCCCCCACCAATCAGCCCCGGCATTTT; CDR3 protein: CASSQVYSPTNQPRHF
D gene: TRBD1; V gene: TRBV20-1; J gene: TRBJ1-5; clone size: few; CDR3 DNA: TGCAGTGCTAGGTCGGACAGGGGTTTTCCGCCCCAGCATTTT; CDR3 protein: CSARSDRGFPPQHF
D gene: TRBD1; V gene: TRBV28; J gene: TRBJ2-7; clone size: many; CDR3 DNA: TGTGCCAGCATTAGTTTTGACTCGACAGGGGACCCCTACGAGCAGTACTTC; CDR3 protein: CASISFDSTGDPYEQYF
D gene: -; V gene: TRBV20-1; J gene: TRBJ2-1; clone size: few; CDR3 DNA: TGCAGTGCTAGTATCCGTACGAGGAATGAGCAGTTCTTC; CDR3 protein: CSASIRTRNEQFF
D gene: -; V gene: TRBV28; J gene: TRBJ1-2; clone size: -; CDR3 DNA: TGTGCCAGCAGTTCGCCGCTCTTGAGGGGGGATGGCTACACCTTC; CDR3 protein: CASSSPLLRGDGYTF
D gene: -; V gene: TRBV7-9; J gene: TRBJ1-4; clone size: many; CDR3 DNA: TGTGCCAGCAGCTTAGCAGGGGGAGAGAATGAAAAACTGTTTTTT; CDR3 protein: CASSLAGGENEKLFF
D gene: -; V gene: TRBV10-3; J gene: TRBJ2-5; clone size: -; CDR3 DNA: TGTGCCATAGCGGCGGGCACCGGGGAGACCCAGTACTTC; CDR3 protein: CAIAAGTGETQYF
D gene: -; V gene: TRBV4-1; J gene: TRBJ1-6; clone size: -; CDR3 DNA: TGCGCCAGCAGCCAAATGAGTCGGGGACCCCTCCACTTT; CDR3 protein: CASSQMSRGPLHF
D gene: TRBD1; V gene: TRBV28; J gene: TRBJ2-6; clone size: few; CDR3 DNA: TGTGCCAGCAGGTCGCCCCGGGACAGCCACAACGTCCTGACTTTC; CDR3 protein: CASRSPRDSHNVLTF
D gene: -; V gene: TRBV4-1; J gene: TRBJ1-3; clone size: -; CDR3 DNA: TGCGCCAGCAGCCAACCGACAGACTCTGGAAACACCATATATTTT; CDR3 protein: CASSQPTDSGNTIYF
D gene: -; V gene: TRBV7-2; J gene: TRBJ2-7; clone size: many; CDR3 DNA: TGTGCCAGCAGCTTGCCCAGGGACAACCTCCTCTACGAGCAGTACTTC; CDR3 protein: CASSLPRDNLLYEQYF
D gene: TRBD1; V gene: TRBV20-1; J gene: TRBJ2-7; clone size: many; CDR3 DNA: TGCAGTGCTAACGCCGGGACAGGGGGCTACGAGCAGTACTTC; CDR3 protein: CSANAGTGGYEQYF
D gene: TRBD1; V gene: TRBV5-1; J gene: TRBJ1-1; clone size: -; CDR3 DNA: TGCGCCAGCAGCAGGAACCAGGGGGCAAACACTGAAGCTTTCTTT; CDR3 protein: CASSRNQGANTEAFF
D gene: -; V gene: TRBV30; J gene: TRBJ2-7; clone size: few; CDR3 DNA: TGTGCCTGGAGTGTAGGGGAGGACGAGCAGTACTTC; CDR3 protein: CAWSVGEDEQYF
D gene: -; V gene: TRBV19; J gene: TRBJ1-1; clone size: -; CDR3 DNA: TGTGCCAGTACCCAATGGGGGATGAACACTGAAGCTTTCTTT; CDR3 protein: CASTQWGMNTEAFF
D gene: -; V gene: TRBV7-2; J gene: TRBJ1-1; clone size: many; CDR3 DNA: TGTGCCAGCAGTCGAAGCGGGGGCAGGATGAACACTGAAGCTTTCTTT; CDR3 protein: CASSRSGGRMNTEAFF
D gene: -; V gene: TRBV4-1; J gene: TRBJ2-2; clone size: -; CDR3 DNA: TGCGCCAGCAGCAGCCCCTATCGAGGGAAGACCGGGGAGCTGTTTTTT; CDR3 protein: CASSSPYRGKTGELFF
D gene: -; V gene: TRBV18; J gene: TRBJ2-7; clone size: many; CDR3 DNA: TGTGCCAGCTCACCACCAGGCAGGGGCGACGAGCAGTACTTC; CDR3 protein: CASSPPGRGDEQYF
D gene: -; V gene: TRBV28; J gene: TRBJ1-5; clone size: many; CDR3 DNA: TGTGCCAGCGTGGGGCCCGTTTTAAATCAGCCCCAGCATTTT; CDR3 protein: CASVGPVLNQPQHF
D gene: -; V gene: TRBV3-1; J gene: TRBJ1-6; clone size: many; CDR3 DNA: TGTGCCAGCAGCCAGCAGGAAAATTCACCCCTCCACTTT; CDR3 protein: CASSQQENSPLHF
D gene: -; V gene: TRBV4-1; J gene: TRBJ2-5; clone size: many; CDR3 DNA: TGCGCCAGCAGCCACGACCAACGACAACTTCGAGAGACCCAGTACTTC; CDR3 protein: CASSHDQRQLRETQYF
D gene: -; V gene: TRBV20-1; J gene: TRBJ2-4; clone size: -; CDR3 DNA: TGCAGTGCGGATAGAGTAAACATTCAGTACTTC; CDR3 protein: CSADRVNIQYF
D gene: -; V gene: TRBV6-1; J gene: TRBJ2-5; clone size: -; CDR3 DNA: TGTGCCAGCAGTGAGCGGGGACGCCAAGAGACCCAGTACTTC; CDR3 protein: CASSERGRQETQYF
D gene: -; V gene: TRBV20-1; J gene: TRBJ2-7; clone size: few; CDR3 DNA: TGCAGGCCCGGGACAAACGAGCAGTACTTC; CDR3 protein: CRPGTNEQYF
D gene: -; V gene: TRBV28; J gene: TRBJ2-1; clone size: -; CDR3 DNA: TGTGCCAGCAGTTTATTTTGGAACAGCGACCCCTCCTACGAGCAGTTCTTC; CDR3 protein: CASSLFWNSDPSYEQFF
D gene: TRBD2; V gene: TRBV20-1; J gene: TRBJ2-3; clone size: -; CDR3 DNA: TGCAGTGCTAGAGATCGCGGGGGTCCGGGCTCCGATACGCAGTATTTT; CDR3 protein: CSARDRGGPGSDTQYF
D gene: TRBD1; V gene: TRBV19; J gene: TRBJ2-2; clone size: -; CDR3 DNA: TGTGCCAGTAAATACAGGGGACGGACCGGGGAGCTGTTTTTT; CDR3 protein: CASKYRGRTGELFF
D gene: -; V gene: TRBV20-1; J gene: TRBJ1-2; clone size: -; CDR3 DNA: TGCAGTGCTAGAATAATCGGGGGGCGCGGGGACTATGGCTACACCTTC; CDR3 protein: CSARIIGGRGDYGYTF
D gene: -; V gene: TRBV27; J gene: TRBJ2-2; clone size: -; CDR3 DNA: TGTGCCAGCACCCTGACTAGAGCGAACACCGGGGAGCTGTTTTTT; CDR3 protein: CASTLTRANTGELFF
D gene: -; V gene: TRBV12-3/TRBV12-4; J gene: TRBJ2-7; clone size: -; CDR3 DNA: TGTGCCAGCAGTCGGACGGGACACCTGAGCTACGAGCAGTACTTC; CDR3 protein: CASSRTGHLSYEQYF
D gene: -; V gene: TRBV2; J gene: TRBJ1-1; clone size: -; CDR3 DNA: TGTGCCAGCATCACCGGGGGGGCTGAGGGCACTGAAGCTTTCTTT; CDR3 protein: CASITGGAEGTEAFF
D gene: -; V gene: TRBV5-1; J gene: TRBJ2-2; clone size: few; CDR3 DNA: TGCGCCAGCAGCTTATCGAGGGTACCCACCGGGGAGCTGTTTTTT; CDR3 protein: CASSLSRVPTGELFF
D gene: -; V gene: TRBV5-5; J gene: TRBJ2-2; clone size: -; CDR3 DNA: TGTGCCAGCAGCTTCTTAAGGGGCACGGGTGGCGGGGAGCTGTTTTTT; CDR3 protein: CASSFLRGTGGGELFF
D gene: -; V gene: TRBV5-6; J gene: TRBJ1-2; clone size: -; CDR3 DNA: TGTGCCAGCACCTGGGGGGGGGAGAGTGGCTACACCTTC; CDR3 protein: CASTWGGESGYTF
D gene: TRBD2; V gene: TRBV20-1; J gene: TRBJ2-7; clone size: -; CDR3 DNA: TGCAGTGCTAGCGGCGCTAGCGGGAGGGGCACCTACGAGCAGTACTTC; CDR3 protein: CSASGASGRGTYEQYF
D gene: -; V gene: TRBV12-3/TRBV12-4; J gene: TRBJ2-1; clone size: many; CDR3 DNA: TGTGCCAGCAGTTTCAGCAACAATGAGCAGTTCTTC; CDR3 protein: CASSFSNNEQFF
D gene: -; V gene: TRBV7-3; J gene: TRBJ2-1; clone size: few; CDR3 DNA: TGTGCCAGCAGCTTAATAGGGACCGCGCACAATGAGCAGTTCTTC; CDR3 protein: CASSLIGTAHNEQFF
D gene: -; V gene: TRBV18; J gene: TRBJ2-7; clone size: many; CDR3 DNA: TGTGCCAGCTCACCTCAGGGGAGCTCCTACGAGCAGTACTTC; CDR3 protein: CASSPQGSSYEQYF
D gene: TRBD1; V gene: TRBV20-1; J gene: TRBJ1-2; clone size: many; CDR3 DNA: TGCAGTGCTAGCCCACAGGGGAAGGGGGGCTACACCTTC; CDR3 protein: CSASPQGKGGYTF
D gene: TRBD1; V gene: TRBV5-5; J gene: TRBJ2-2; clone size: -; CDR3 DNA: TGTGCCAGCAGCCGAACCGGGACAGGGCTGTCCGGGGAGCTGTTTTTT; CDR3 protein: CASSRTGTGLSGELFF
D gene: TRBD1; V gene: TRBV5-1; J gene: TRBJ2-5; clone size: -; CDR3 DNA: TGCGCCAGCGGCCGGGACAGGGCCCAAGAGACCCAGTACTTC; CDR3 protein: CASGRDRAQETQYF
D gene: -; V gene: TRBV12-3/TRBV12-4; J gene: TRBJ1-5; clone size: many; CDR3 DNA: TGTGCCAGCAGTTTCAATGGGGGGAGTCAGCCCCAGCATTTT; CDR3 protein: CASSFNGGSQPQHF
D gene: TRBD1; V gene: TRBV7-3; J gene: TRBJ2-5; clone size: few; CDR3 DNA: TGTGCCAGCAGCGGGCCTACAGGGGGCGAGAGGGAGACCCAGTACTTC; CDR3 protein: CASSGPTGGERETQYF
D gene: -; V gene: TRBV13; J gene: TRBJ1-2; clone size: -; CDR3 DNA: TGTGCCAGCAGCTTACAGGAGAATGGCTACACCTTC; CDR3 protein: CASSLQENGYTF
D gene: TRBD1; V gene: TRBV5-1; J gene: TRBJ1-6; clone size: few; CDR3 DNA: TGCGCCAGCAGTCGGGACAGGGAAAATTCACCCCTCCACTTT; CDR3 protein: CASSRDRENSPLHF
D gene: TRBD1; V gene: TRBV7-7; J gene: TRBJ2-3; clone size: many; CDR3 DNA: TGTGCTAGCAGCCCCGGGACAGGGCTCACAGATACGCAGTATTTT; CDR3 protein: CASSPGTGLTDTQYF
D gene: -; V gene: TRBV6-5; J gene: TRBJ2-3; clone size: few; CDR3 DNA: TGTGCCAGCAGTTACCCCATCGAGGGGCTGCTCACAGATACGCAGTATTTT; CDR3 protein: CASSYPIEGLLTDTQYF
D gene: TRBD1; V gene: TRBV2; J gene: TRBJ1-1; clone size: many; CDR3 DNA: TGTGCCAGCAGGGGGGACAGCGCGAACACTGAAGCTTTCTTT; CDR3 protein: CASRGDSANTEAFF
D gene: -; V gene: TRBV27; J gene: TRBJ2-1; clone size: -; CDR3 DNA: TGTGCCAGCAAGCCGGCGCAGGGGGGGCTGAATGAGCAGTTCTTC; CDR3 protein: CASKPAQGGLNEQFF
D gene: TRBD1; V gene: TRBV20-1; J gene: TRBJ2-2; clone size: -; CDR3 DNA: TGCAGGGACAGGGGGCAGGTCGGGGAGCTGTTTTTT; CDR3 protein: CRDRGQVGELFF
D gene: -; V gene: TRBV12-3/TRBV12-4; J gene: TRBJ2-5; clone size: many; CDR3 DNA: TGTGCCAGCAGTTTTTCAGGGCCTGGTGAGACCCAGTACTTC; CDR3 protein: CASSFSGPGETQYF
D gene: -; V gene: TRBV29-1; J gene: TRBJ2-7; clone size: few; CDR3 DNA: TGCAGCGTTCGCCGCCTCGGGTTCTACGAGCAGTACTTC; CDR3 protein: CSVRRLGFYEQYF
D gene: TRBD2; V gene: TRBV20-1; J gene: TRBJ2-2; clone size: -; CDR3 DNA: TGCAGTGCTAGCTCTAGCGGGAGGGCAAACGGGGAGCTGTTTTTT; CDR3 protein: CSASSSGRANGELFF
D gene: -; V gene: TRBV4-1; J gene: TRBJ1-4; clone size: -; CDR3 DNA: TGCGCCAGCAGCCAAGAGTTTCGCGGCAGGAAAGGGGAAAAACTGTTTTTT; CDR3 protein: CASSQEFRGRKGEKLFF
D gene: -; V gene: TRBV6-2/TRBV6-3; J gene: TRBJ2-7; clone size: few; CDR3 DNA: TGTGCCAGCACCCCGACAGGGACTAGGGCCCCCTACGAGCAGTACTTC; CDR3 protein: CASTPTGTRAPYEQYF
D gene: TRBD1; V gene: TRBV9; J gene: TRBJ1-2; clone size: -; CDR3 DNA: TGTGCCAGCAGCGTAGAGTCGGGACAGGGGTTTGGCTACACCTTC; CDR3 protein: CASSVESGQGFGYTF
D gene: -; V gene: TRBV20-1; J gene: TRBJ2-4; clone size: -; CDR3 DNA: TGCAGTGCTGGAATCCCGGGGGAGGCCAAAAACATTCAGTACTTC; CDR3 protein: CSAGIPGEAKNIQYF
D gene: -; V gene: TRBV3-1; J gene: TRBJ2-6; clone size: -; CDR3 DNA: TGTGCCAGCAGCTTAGAATCAGGGGCCAACGTCCTGACTTTC; CDR3 protein: CASSLESGANVLTF